These T cell receptor beta chains were read from a single sample in a study of T cells in Graves' hyperthyroidism and ophthalmopathy. TCRdb redid the calling of the multiplex PCR reads with MiXCR, one entry per CDR3 protein. The data hold about 550,000 distinct CDR3 sequences, with about 20% observed a single time. Source material: blood. Receptors originate from a man between 18 and 29 years old with Graves' hyperthyroidism. Both conserved end residues are part of each CDR3. A D gene is named only where the DNA matches it firmly. Rows give clone size only sometimes, using once, few, many, or a class for an expanded clone.

j_call d_call clone_size v_call cdr3_aa cdr3_nt
TRBJ2-5 . many TRBV27 CASILRQGGLETQYF TGTGCCAGCATCCTGCGGCAGGGAGGTTTGGAGACCCAGTACTTC
TRBJ1-1 . . TRBV6-1 CASSEITGLVAFF TGTGCCAGCAGTGAAATTACCGGGTTGGTAGCTTTCTTT
TRBJ2-5 . . TRBV4-1 CASSQDSHQETQYF TGCGCCAGCAGCCAAGATAGCCACCAAGAGACCCAGTACTTC
TRBJ2-2 . many TRBV5-1 CASSNSETGELFF TGCGCCAGCAGTAATAGCGAAACCGGGGAGCTGTTTTTT
TRBJ2-6 . many TRBV9 CASSVAGAGANVLTF TGTGCCAGCAGCGTAGCGGGGGCAGGGGCCAACGTCCTGACTTTC
TRBJ1-2 TRBD1 many TRBV30 CAWTPGQGLLF TGTGCCTGGACCCCGGGACAGGGACTTCTCTTC
TRBJ1-5 TRBD1 many TRBV12-3/TRBV12-4 CASRPDRGHQPQHF TGTGCCAGCAGGCCGGACAGGGGGCACCAGCCCCAGCATTTT
TRBJ1-1 TRBD1 . TRBV10-2 CASRDIGGDPNTEAFF TGCGCCAGCAGGGATATAGGGGGCGATCCGAACACTGAAGCTTTCTTT
TRBJ2-7 . few TRBV3-1 CASSQPGTGTYEQYF TGTGCCAGCAGCCAACCCGGGACTGGAACCTACGAGCAGTACTTC
TRBJ2-7 . . TRBV12-3/TRBV12-4 CATYYEQYF TGTGCCACCTACTACGAGCAGTACTTC
TRBJ1-1 TRBD1 many TRBV6-5 CASSYLNEGGMNTEAFF TGTGCCAGCAGTTACCTAAACGAAGGGGGCATGAACACTGAAGCTTTCTTT
TRBJ2-7 TRBD1 many TRBV5-6 CASSPDRVGTYEQYF TGTGCCAGCAGCCCGGACAGGGTTGGAACCTACGAGCAGTACTTC
TRBJ2-7 . . TRBV6-5 CPSSYSIAGEQYF TGTCCCAGCAGTTACTCGATTGCCGGCGAGCAGTACTTC
TRBJ2-5 TRBD2 many TRBV5-5 CASSQLAGETQYF TGTGCCAGCAGCCAACTAGCGGGGGAGACCCAGTACTTC
TRBJ1-2 TRBD1 many TRBV4-1 CASSQEDRGRGLGYTF TGCGCCAGCAGCCAAGAAGATCGAGGCAGGGGGCTTGGCTACACCTTC
TRBJ2-7 . . TRBV5-1 CASSLDQLTYEQYF TGCGCCAGCAGCTTGGACCAACTAACCTACGAGCAGTACTTC
TRBJ2-6 . many TRBV7-6 CASSSGILAGANVLTF TGTGCCAGCAGCTCTGGGATCCTAGCGGGGGCCAACGTCCTGACTTTC
TRBJ1-1 TRBD1 many TRBV20-1 CSARVRGLSTEAFF TGCAGTGCTAGAGTTAGGGGGCTTAGCACTGAAGCTTTCTTT
TRBJ1-5 TRBD1 many TRBV7-8 CASSLGQDPNQPQHF TGTGCCAGCAGCCTAGGACAGGATCCTAATCAGCCCCAGCATTTT
TRBJ1-2 TRBD1 . TRBV12-3/TRBV12-4 CASSTHRDRGHGYTF TGTGCCAGCAGTACCCACCGGGACAGGGGGCATGGCTACACCTTC
TRBJ1-2 . . TRBV28 CASSPRGAGHYGYTF TGTGCCAGCAGCCCCCGGGGAGCAGGCCACTATGGCTACACCTTC
TRBJ2-5 . many TRBV5-1 CASSLDETQYF TGCGCCAGCAGCTTGGATGAGACCCAGTACTTC